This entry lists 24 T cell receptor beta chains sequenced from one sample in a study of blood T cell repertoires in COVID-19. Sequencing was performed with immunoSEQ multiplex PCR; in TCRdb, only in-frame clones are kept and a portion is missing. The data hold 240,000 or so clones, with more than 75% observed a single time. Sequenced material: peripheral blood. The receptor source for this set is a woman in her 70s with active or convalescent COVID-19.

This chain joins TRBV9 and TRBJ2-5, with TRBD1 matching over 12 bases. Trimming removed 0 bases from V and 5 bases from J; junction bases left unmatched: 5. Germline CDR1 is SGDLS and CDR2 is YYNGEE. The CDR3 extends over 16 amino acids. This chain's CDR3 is CASSVAGTGGFETQYF. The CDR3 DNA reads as TGTGCCAGCAGCGTAGCTGGGACAGGGGGCTTTGAGACCCAGTACTTC. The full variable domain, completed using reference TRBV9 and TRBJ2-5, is DSGVTQTPKHLITATGQRVTLRCSPRSGDLSVYWYQQSLDQGLQFLIQYYNGEERAKGNILERFSAQQFPDLHSELNLSSLELGDSALYFCASSVAGTGGFETQYFGPGTRLLVL.

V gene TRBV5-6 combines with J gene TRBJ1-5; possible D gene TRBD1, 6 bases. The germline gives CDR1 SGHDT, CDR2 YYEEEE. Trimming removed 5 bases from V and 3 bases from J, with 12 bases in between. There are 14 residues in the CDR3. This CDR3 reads CASRARDTNQPQHF. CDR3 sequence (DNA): TGTGCCAGCAGGGCTAGGGACACCAATCAGCCCCAGCATTTT.

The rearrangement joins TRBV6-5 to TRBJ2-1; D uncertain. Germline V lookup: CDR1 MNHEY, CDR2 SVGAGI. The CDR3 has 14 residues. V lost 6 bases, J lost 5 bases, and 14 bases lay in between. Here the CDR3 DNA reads TGTGCCAGCAGCCTAACCGACATAGACAATGAGCAGTTCTTC. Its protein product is CASSLTDIDNEQFF.

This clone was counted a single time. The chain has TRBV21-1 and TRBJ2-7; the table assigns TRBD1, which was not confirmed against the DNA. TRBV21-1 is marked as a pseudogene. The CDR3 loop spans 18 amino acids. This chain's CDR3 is CASSKGCGIGDTAYEQYF. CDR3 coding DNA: TGTGCCAGCAGCAAAGGATGTGGTATAGGGGACACCGCCTACGAGCAGTACTTC.

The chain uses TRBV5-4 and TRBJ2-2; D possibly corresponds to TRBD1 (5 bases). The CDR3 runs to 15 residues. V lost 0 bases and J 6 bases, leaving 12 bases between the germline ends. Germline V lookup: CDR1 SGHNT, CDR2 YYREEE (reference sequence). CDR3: CASSLGGIGAGELFF. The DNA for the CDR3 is TGTGCCAGCAGCTTGGGAGGAATAGGGGCCGGGGAGCTGTTTTTT.

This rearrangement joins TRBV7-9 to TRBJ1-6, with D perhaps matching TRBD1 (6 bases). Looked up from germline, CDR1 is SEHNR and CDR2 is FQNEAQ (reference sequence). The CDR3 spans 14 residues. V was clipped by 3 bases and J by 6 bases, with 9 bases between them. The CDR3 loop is CASSFTGSNSPLHF. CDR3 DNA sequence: TGTGCCAGCAGCTTCACAGGGTCTAATTCACCCCTCCACTTT.

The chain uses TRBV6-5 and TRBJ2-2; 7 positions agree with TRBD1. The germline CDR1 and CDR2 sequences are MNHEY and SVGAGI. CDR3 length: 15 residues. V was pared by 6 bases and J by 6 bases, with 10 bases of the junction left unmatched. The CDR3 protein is CASSPGDRVPGELFF. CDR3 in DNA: TGTGCCAGCAGCCCCGGAGACAGGGTTCCCGGGGAGCTGTTTTTT.

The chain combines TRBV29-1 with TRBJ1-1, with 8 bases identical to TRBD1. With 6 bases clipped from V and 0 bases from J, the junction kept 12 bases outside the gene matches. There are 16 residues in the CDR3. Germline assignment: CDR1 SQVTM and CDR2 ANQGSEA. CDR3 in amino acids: CSVGRQGFSMNTEAFF. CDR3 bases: TGCAGCGTGGGGCGACAGGGGTTTAGTATGAACACTGAAGCTTTCTTT.

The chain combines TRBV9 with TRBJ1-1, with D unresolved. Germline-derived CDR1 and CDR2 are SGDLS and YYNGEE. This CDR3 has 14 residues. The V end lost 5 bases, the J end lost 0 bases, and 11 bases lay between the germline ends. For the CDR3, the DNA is TGTGCCAGCAGTGTTCATACAGTGAACACTGAAGCTTTCTTT. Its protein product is CASSVHTVNTEAFF.

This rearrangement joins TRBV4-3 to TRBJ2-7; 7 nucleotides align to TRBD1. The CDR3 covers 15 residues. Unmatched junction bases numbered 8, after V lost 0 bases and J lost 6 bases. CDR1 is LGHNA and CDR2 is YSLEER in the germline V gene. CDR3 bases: TGCGCCAGCAGCCAAGATCTGGGGACAGATGCCGAGCAGTACTTC. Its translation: CASSQDLGTDAEQYF.

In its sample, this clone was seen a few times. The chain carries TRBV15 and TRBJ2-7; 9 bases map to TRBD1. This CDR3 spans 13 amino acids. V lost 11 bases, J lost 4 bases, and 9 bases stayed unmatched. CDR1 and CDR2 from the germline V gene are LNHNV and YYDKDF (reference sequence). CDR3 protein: CASRGQGLYEQYF. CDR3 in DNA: TGTGCCTCCCGGGGACAGGGACTTTACGAGCAGTACTTC. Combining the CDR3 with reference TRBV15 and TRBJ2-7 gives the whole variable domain DAMVIQNPRYQVTQFGKPVTLSCSQTLNHNVMYWYQQKSSQAPKLLFHYYDKDFNNEADTPDNFQSRRPNTSFCFLDIRSPGLGDTAMYLCASRGQGLYEQYFGPGTRLTVT.

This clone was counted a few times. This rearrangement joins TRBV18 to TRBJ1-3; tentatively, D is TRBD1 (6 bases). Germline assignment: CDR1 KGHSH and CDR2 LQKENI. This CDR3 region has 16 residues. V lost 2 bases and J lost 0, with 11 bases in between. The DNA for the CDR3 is TGTGCCAGCTCACCAACCGGGACATTCTCTGGAAACACCATATATTTT. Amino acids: CASSPTGTFSGNTIYF.

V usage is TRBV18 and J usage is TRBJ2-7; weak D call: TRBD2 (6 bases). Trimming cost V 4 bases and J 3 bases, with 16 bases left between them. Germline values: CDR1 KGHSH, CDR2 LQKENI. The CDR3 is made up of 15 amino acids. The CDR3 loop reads CASSRTNGGYYEQYF. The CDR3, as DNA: TGTGCCAGCTCACGGACTAACGGGGGATACTACGAGCAGTACTTC.

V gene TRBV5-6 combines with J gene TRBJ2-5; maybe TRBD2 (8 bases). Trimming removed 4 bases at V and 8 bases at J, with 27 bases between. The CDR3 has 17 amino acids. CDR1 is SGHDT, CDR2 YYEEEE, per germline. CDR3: CASSGTRGQGPGATQYF. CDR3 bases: TGTGCCAGCAGCGGGACTAGGGGGCAGGGGCCTGGTGCTACCCAGTACTTC. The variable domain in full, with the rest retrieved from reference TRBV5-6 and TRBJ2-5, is DAGVTQSPTHLIKTRGQQVTLRCSPKSGHDTVSWYQQALGQGPQFIFQYYEEEERQRGNFPDRFSGHQFPNYSSELNVNALLLGDSALYLCASSGTRGQGPGATQYFGPGTRLLVL.

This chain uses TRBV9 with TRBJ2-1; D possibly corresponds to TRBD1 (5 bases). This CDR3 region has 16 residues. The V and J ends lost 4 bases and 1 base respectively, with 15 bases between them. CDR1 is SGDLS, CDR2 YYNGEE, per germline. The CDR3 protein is CASSPRTAGSYNEQFF. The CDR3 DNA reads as TGTGCCAGCAGCCCGAGGACGGCAGGGTCCTACAATGAGCAGTTCTTC. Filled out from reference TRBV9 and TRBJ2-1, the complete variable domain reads DSGVTQTPKHLITATGQRVTLRCSPRSGDLSVYWYQQSLDQGLQFLIQYYNGEERAKGNILERFSAQQFPDLHSELNLSSLELGDSALYFCASSPRTAGSYNEQFFGPGTRLTVL.

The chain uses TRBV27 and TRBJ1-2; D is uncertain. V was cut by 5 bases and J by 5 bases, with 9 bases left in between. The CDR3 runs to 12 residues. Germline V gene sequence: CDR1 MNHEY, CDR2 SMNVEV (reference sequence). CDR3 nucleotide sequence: TGTGCCAGCAGTAATGGGCCATATGGCTACACCTTC. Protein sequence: CASSNGPYGYTF.

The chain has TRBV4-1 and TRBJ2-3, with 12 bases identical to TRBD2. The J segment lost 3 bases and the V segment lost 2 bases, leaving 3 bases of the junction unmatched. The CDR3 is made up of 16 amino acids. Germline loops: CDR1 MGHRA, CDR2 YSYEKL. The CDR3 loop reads CASSQLAGGPTDTQYF. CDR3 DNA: TGCGCCAGCAGCCAACTAGCGGGGGGGCCAACAGATACGCAGTATTTT.

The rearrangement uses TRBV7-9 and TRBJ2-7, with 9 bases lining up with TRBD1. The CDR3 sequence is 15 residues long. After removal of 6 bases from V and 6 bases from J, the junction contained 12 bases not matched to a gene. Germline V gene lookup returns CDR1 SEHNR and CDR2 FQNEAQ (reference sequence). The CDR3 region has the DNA TGTGCCAGCAGTCCAGCCGGGACAGGGAAGGGCGAGCAGTACTTC. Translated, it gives CASSPAGTGKGEQYF.

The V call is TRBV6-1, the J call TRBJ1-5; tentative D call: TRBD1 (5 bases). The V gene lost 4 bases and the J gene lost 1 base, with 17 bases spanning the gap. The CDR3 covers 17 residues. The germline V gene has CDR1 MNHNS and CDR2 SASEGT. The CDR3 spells CASSGDSWVSSNQPQHF. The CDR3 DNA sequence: TGTGCCAGCAGTGGCGACAGTTGGGTTAGCAGCAATCAGCCCCAGCATTTT.

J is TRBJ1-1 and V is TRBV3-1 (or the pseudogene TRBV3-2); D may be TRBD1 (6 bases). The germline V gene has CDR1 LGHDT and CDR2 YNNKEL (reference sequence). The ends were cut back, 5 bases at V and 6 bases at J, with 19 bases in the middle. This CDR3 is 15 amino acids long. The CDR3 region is CASSARGTGMAEAFF. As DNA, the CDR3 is TGTGCCAGCAGCGCCAGGGGAACGGGCATGGCTGAAGCTTTCTTT.

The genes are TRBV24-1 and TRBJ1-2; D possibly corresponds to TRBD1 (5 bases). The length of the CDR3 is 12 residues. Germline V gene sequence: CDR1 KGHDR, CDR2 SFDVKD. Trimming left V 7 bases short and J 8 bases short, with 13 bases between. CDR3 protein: CATSLLGQGYTF. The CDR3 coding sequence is TGTGCCACCAGCCTGTTGGGGCAAGGCTACACCTTC.

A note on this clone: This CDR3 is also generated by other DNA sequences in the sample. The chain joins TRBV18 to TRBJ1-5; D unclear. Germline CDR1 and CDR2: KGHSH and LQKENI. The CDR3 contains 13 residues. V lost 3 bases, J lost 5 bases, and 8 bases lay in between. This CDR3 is CASSPTRDQPQHF. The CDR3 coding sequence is TGTGCCAGCTCACCGACCCGGGATCAGCCCCAGCATTTT.

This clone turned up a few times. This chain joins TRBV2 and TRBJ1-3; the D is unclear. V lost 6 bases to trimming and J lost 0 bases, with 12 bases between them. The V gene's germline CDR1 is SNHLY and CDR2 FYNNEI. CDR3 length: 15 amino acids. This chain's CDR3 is CASRVSKSSGNTIYF. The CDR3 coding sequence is TGTGCCAGCAGAGTTAGCAAGAGCTCTGGAAACACCATATATTTT.

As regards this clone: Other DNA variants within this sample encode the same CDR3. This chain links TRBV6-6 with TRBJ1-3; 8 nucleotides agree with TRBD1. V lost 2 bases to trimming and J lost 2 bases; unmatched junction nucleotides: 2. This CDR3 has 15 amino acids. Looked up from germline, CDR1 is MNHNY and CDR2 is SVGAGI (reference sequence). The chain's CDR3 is CASSYGQGAGNTIYF. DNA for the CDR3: TGTGCCAGCAGTTACGGACAGGGTGCTGGAAACACCATATATTTT.